This T cell receptor beta chain originates from a study of blood T cell repertoires in COVID-19. Study-level background: The analysed material was cDNA or gDNA that came from T cells, B-cell-depleted T cells, or PBMCs.

On this clone: A read error may account for a junction end that differs from germline. Other nucleotide sequences from this sample produce the same CDR3.

Those enrolled, adults aged roughly 18 to 90 years, came from fewer than 25 US areas. Self-reported history from a screening survey and questionnaire set each donor's cohort. Two negative PCRs, clearance, or symptom resolution were required of recovered Cohort 3 donors. Measured with immunoSEQ multiplex PCR; TCRdb has only the in-frame clones, and not every one. The sample lists about 50,000 clones, 70% to 90% occurring once. CDR3 size: 15 residues. The germline V gene encodes CDR1 SGHRS and CDR2 YFSETQ. V and J are TRBV5-1 and TRBJ1-3, with a weak D call TRBD1 (5 bases). The sample consisted of PBMCs or T cells enriched from blood (not recorded which). This TCR derives from a woman between 45 and 60 years old who had recovered from COVID-19. The CDR3 bases are TGCGCCAGTAGCTTGCAGGGTCACTCTGGAAACACCATATATTTT. Residues: CASSLQGHSGNTIYF.